This T cell receptor (beta chain) was obtained from a study of blood T cell repertoires in COVID-19. Across the whole study: Collection of acute and convalescent COVID-19 samples took place in the United States, Italy and Spain. T cells, B-cell-depleted T cells, or PBMCs provided the cDNA or gDNA that served as material.

This clone was observed a handful of times. CDR1 LNHDA and CDR2 SQIVND come from the germline V gene (reference sequence). This CDR3 region has 15 residues. V was cut by 5 bases and J by 1 base, with 14 bases left in between. As processed by the authors: Reference gene primer amplification in the assay estimated nucleated cell counts. The table came from immunoSEQ multiplex PCR; TCRdb's copy has only in-frame clones and leaves some out. V and J calls and clone size are given by that table; D and trimming were obtained from the DNA. The data contain approximately 300,000 clones, 80% to 90% of them singletons.

This chain connects TRBV19 to TRBJ1-1, with D unclear. The TCR originated in a woman in her fifties or sixties with acute or convalescent COVID-19. The material sequenced was peripheral blood. The CDR3: CASSASRLGNTEAFF. The CDR3 DNA reads TGTGCCAGTAGTGCTTCCAGGTTGGGGAACACTGAAGCTTTCTTT.